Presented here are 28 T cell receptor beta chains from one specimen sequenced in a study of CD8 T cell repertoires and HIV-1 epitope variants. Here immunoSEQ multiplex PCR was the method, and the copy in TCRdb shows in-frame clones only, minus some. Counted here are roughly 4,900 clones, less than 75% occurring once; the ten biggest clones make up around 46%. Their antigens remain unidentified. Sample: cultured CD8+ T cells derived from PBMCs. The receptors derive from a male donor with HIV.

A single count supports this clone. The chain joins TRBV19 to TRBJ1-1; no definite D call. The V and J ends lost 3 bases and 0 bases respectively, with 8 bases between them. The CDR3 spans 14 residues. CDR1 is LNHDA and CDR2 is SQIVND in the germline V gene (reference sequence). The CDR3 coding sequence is TGTGCCAGTAGTATTTGGTCCGTGAACACTGAAGCTTTCTTT. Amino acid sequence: CASSIWSVNTEAFF.

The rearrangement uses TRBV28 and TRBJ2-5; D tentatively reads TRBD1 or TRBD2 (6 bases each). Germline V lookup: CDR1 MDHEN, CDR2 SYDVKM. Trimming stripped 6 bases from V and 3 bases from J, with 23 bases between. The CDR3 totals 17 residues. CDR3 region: CASSPRVADRMEETQYF. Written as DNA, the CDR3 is TGTGCCAGCAGCCCTCGGGTAGCGGACAGAATGGAAGAGACCCAGTACTTC.

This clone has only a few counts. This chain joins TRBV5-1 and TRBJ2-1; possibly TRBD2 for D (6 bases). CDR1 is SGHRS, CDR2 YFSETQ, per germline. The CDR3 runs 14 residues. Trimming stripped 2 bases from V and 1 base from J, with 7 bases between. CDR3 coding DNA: TGCGCCAGCAGCTTCGGGGGATCCTACAATGAGCAGTTCTTC. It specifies CASSFGGSYNEQFF.

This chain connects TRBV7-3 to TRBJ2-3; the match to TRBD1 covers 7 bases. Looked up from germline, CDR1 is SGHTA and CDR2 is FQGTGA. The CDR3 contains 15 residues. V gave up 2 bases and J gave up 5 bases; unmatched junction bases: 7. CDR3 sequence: CASSLGQASEDTQYF. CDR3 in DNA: TGTGCCAGCAGCTTAGGACAGGCCTCCGAAGATACGCAGTATTTT.

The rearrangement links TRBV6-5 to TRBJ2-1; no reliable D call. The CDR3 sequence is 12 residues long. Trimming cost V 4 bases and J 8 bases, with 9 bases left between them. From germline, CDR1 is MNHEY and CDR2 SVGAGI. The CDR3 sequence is CASSSGWDEQFF. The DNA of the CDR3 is TGTGCCAGCAGTTCTGGGTGGGATGAGCAGTTCTTC.

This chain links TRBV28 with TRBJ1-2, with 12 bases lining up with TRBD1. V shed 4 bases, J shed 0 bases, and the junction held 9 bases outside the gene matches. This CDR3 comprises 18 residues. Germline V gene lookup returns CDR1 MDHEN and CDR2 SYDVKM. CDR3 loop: CASSSTAGTGGPNYGYTF. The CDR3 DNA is TGTGCCAGCAGTTCTACTGCCGGGACAGGGGGCCCTAACTATGGCTACACCTTC.

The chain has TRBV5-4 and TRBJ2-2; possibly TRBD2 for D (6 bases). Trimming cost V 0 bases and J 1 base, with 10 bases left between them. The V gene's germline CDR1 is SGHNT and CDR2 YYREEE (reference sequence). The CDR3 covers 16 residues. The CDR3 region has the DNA TGTGCCAGCAGCTTGGGTGTAGCGGAGAACACCGGGGAGCTGTTTTTT. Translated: CASSLGVAENTGELFF.

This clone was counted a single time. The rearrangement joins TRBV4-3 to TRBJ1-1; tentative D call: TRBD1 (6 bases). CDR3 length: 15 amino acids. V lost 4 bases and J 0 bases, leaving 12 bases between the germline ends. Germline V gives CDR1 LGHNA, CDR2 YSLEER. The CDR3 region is CASSRSTGLNTEAFF. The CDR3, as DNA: TGCGCCAGCAGCCGATCGACAGGTCTGAACACTGAAGCTTTCTTT.

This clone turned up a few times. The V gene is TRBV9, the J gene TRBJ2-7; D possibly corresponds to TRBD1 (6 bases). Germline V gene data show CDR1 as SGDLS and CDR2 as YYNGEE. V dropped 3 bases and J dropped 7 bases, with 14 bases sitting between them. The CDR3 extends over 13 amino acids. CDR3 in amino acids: CASSAPPGEEQYF. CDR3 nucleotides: TGTGCCAGCAGCGCACCCCCAGGGGAAGAGCAGTACTTC.

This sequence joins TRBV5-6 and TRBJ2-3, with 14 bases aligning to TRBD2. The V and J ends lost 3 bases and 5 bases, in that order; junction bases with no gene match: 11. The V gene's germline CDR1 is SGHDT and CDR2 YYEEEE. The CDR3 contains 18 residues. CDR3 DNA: TGTGCCAGCAGCTCCCCCCATCATGGGACTAGCGGGAGAGATACGCAGTATTTT. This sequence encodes CASSSPHHGTSGRDTQYF.

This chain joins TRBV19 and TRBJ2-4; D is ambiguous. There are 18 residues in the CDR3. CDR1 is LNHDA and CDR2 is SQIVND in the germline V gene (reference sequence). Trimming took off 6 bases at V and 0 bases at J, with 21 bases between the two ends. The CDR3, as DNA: TGTGCCAGTAGACTAACCGGCGGAGACTTAATAGCCAAAAACATTCAGTACTTC. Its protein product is CASRLTGGDLIAKNIQYF. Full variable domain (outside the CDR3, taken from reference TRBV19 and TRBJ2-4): DGGITQSPKYLFRKEGQNVTLSCEQNLNHDAMYWYRQDPGQGLRLIYYSQIVNDFQKGDIAEGYSVSREKKESFPLTVTSAQKNPTAFYLCASRLTGGDLIAKNIQYFGAGTRLSVL.

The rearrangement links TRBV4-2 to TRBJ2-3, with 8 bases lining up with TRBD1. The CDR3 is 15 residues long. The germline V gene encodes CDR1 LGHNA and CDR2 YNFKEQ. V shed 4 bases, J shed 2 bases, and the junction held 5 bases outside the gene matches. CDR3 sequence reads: CASSPGQGNTDTQYF. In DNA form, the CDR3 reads TGTGCCAGCAGCCCAGGACAGGGCAACACAGATACGCAGTATTTT.

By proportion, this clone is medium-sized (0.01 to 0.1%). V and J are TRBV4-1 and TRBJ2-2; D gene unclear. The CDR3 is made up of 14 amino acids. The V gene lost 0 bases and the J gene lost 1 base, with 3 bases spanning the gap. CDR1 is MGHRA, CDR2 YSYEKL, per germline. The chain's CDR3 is CASSQDGNTGELFF. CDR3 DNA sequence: TGCGCCAGCAGCCAAGATGGGAACACCGGGGAGCTGTTTTTT.

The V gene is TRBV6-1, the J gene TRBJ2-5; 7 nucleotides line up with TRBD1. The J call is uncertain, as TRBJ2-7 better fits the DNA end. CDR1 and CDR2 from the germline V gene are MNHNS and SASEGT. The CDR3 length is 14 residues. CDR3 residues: CASSRDRDSGEQYF. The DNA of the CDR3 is TGTGCCAGCAGTCGAGACAGGGATTCGGGCGAGCAGTACTTC.

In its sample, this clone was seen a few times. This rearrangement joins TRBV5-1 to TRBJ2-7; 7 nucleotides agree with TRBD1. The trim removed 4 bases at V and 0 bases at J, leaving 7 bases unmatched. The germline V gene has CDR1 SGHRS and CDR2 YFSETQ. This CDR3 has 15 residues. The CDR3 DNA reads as TGCGCCAGCAGCCCTGACAGGGTCGACTCCTACGAGCAGTACTTC. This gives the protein CASSPDRVDSYEQYF.

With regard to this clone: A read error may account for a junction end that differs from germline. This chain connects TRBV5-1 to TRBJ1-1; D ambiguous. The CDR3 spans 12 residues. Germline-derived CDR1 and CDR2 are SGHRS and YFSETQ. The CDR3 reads CASSLGGGRAFF. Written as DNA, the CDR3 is TGTGCCAGCAGCTTGGGTGGAGGTAGAGCTTTCTTT.

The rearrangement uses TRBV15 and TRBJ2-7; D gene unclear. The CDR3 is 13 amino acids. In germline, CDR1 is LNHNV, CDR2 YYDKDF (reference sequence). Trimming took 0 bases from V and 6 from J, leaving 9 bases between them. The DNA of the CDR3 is TGTGCCACCAGCAGAGATCCGAGTTCCGAGCAGTACTTC. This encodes CATSRDPSSEQYF.

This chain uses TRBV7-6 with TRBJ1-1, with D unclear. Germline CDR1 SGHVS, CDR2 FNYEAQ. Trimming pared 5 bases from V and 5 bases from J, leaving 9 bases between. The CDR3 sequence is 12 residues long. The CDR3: CASSSAGTEAFF. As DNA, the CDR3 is TGTGCCAGCAGCAGCGCCGGGACTGAAGCTTTCTTT.

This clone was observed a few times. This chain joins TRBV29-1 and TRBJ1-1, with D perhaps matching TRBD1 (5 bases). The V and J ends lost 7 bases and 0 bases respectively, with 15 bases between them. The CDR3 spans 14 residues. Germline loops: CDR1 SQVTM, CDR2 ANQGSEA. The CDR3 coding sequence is TGCAGCGCATCCCTGACAGATATGAACACTGAAGCTTTCTTT. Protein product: CSASLTDMNTEAFF.

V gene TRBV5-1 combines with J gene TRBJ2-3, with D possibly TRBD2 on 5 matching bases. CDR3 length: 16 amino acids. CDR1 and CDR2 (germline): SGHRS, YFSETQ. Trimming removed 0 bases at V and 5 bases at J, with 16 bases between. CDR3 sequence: CASSLASDLRLDTQYF. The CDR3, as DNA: TGCGCCAGCAGCTTGGCATCGGACTTACGTTTAGATACGCAGTATTTT.

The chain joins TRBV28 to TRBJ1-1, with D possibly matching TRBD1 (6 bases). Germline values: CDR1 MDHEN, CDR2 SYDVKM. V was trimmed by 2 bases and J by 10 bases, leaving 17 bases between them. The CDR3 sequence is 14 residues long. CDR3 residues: CASSLTTARGAAFF. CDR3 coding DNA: TGTGCCAGCAGTTTAACGACGGCAAGGGGGGCAGCTTTCTTT.

The CDR3 DNA sequence: TGTGCCAGCAGCTCGCTAACAGGGGAACATCCAGATACGCAGTATTTT. Its translation is CASSSLTGEHPDTQYF. The V and J genes are TRBV7-9 and TRBJ2-3; 7 positions match TRBD1. This CDR3 comprises 16 residues. J lost 4 bases, V lost 4 bases, and 11 bases had no gene match. Germline V gene sequence: CDR1 SEHNR, CDR2 FQNEAQ (reference sequence). Variable domain in full (rest from reference TRBV7-9 and TRBJ2-3): DTGVSQNPRHKITKRGQNVTFRCDPISEHNRLYWYRQTLGQGPEFLTYFQNEAQLEKSRLLSDRFSAERPKGSFSTLEIQRTEQGDSAMYLCASSSLTGEHPDTQYFGPGTRLTVL.

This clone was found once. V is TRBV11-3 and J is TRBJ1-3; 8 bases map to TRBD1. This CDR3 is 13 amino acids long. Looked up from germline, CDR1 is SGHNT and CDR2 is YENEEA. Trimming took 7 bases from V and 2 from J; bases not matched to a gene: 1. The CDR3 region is CASKGQAGNTIYF. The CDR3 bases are TGTGCCAGCAAGGGACAGGCTGGAAACACCATATATTTT.

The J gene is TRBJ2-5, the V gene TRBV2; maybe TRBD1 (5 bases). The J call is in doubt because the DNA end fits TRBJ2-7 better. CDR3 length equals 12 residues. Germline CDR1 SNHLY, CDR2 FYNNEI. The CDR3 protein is CASDGRAYEQYF. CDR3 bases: TGTGCCAGCGATGGCAGGGCCTACGAGCAGTACTTC.

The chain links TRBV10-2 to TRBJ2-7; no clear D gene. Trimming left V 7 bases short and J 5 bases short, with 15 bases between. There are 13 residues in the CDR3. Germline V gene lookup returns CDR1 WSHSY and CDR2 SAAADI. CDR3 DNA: TGCGCCAGCACGAGGTTCGTAGGTAACGAGCAGTACTTC. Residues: CASTRFVGNEQYF.

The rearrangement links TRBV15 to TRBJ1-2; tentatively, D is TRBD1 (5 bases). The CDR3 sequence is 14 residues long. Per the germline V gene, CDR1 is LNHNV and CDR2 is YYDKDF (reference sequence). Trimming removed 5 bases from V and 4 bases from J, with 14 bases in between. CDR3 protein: CATSPPPGPYGYTF. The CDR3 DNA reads TGTGCCACCAGCCCTCCTCCAGGGCCCTATGGCTACACCTTC.

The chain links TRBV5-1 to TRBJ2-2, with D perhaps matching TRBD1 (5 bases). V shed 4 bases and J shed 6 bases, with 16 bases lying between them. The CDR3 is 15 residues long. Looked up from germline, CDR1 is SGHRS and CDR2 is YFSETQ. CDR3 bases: TGCGCCAGCAGCATTAACCAGGGTCTGGCCGGGGAGCTGTTTTTT. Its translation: CASSINQGLAGELFF.

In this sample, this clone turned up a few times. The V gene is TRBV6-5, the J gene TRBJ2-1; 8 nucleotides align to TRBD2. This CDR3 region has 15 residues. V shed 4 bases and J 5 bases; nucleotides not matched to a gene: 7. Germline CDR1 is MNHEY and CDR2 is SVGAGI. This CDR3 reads CASSLAGSFNNEQFF. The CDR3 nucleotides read TGTGCCAGCAGTTTAGCGGGAAGTTTCAACAATGAGCAGTTCTTC.